The 15 T cell receptor beta chains below were found in one sample sequenced in a study of cytomegalovirus exposure and HLA in healthy donors. It was with 60 Vbeta and 13 Jbeta primers that the PCR ran. The assay was immunoSEQ multiplex PCR, and TCRdb's table has in-frame clones only and misses some. Of approximately 160,000 clones listed, 65% to 85% are singletons. Specimen: PBMCs. These receptors were taken from a woman between 45 and 60 years old in good health and CMV-seropositive.

This clone was recorded once. The rearrangement links TRBV5-1 to TRBJ2-3; TRBD2 matches at 11 bases. Germline-derived CDR1 and CDR2 are SGHRS and YFSETQ. With 0 bases clipped from V and 3 bases from J, the junction kept 3 bases outside the gene matches. There are 16 residues in the CDR3. CDR3 nucleotide sequence: TGCGCCAGCAGCTTGGCAGCTAGCGGGGGGACAGATACGCAGTATTTT. Protein sequence: CASSLAASGGTDTQYF.

V gene TRBV27 combines with J gene TRBJ1-2; perhaps TRBD1 as D (5 bases). The CDR3 contains 15 residues. V was trimmed by 5 bases and J by 4 bases, leaving 17 bases between them. Germline V gene lookup returns CDR1 MNHEY and CDR2 SMNVEV (reference sequence). The CDR3: CASSLGPQRGYGYTF. DNA for the CDR3: TGTGCCAGCAGTCTGGGACCCCAGCGGGGCTATGGCTACACCTTC.

The rearrangement uses TRBV6-4 and TRBJ2-3; D may be TRBD2 (5 bases). V lost 0 bases and J 0 bases, leaving 13 bases between the germline ends. The germline V gene encodes CDR1 MRHNA and CDR2 SNTAGT. This CDR3 has 17 residues. The CDR3 DNA sequence: TGTGCCAGCAGTGACTCCGCGGGCAGCCCCAGCACAGATACGCAGTATTTT. It translates to CASSDSAGSPSTDTQYF.

This clone was counted a single time. The genes are TRBV20-1 and TRBJ2-7; possibly TRBD1 for D (5 bases). CDR1 and CDR2 from the germline V gene are DFQATT and SNEGSKA (reference sequence). V gave up 6 bases and J gave up 4 bases, with 10 bases separating them. The CDR3 extends over 11 amino acids. The CDR3 DNA sequence: TGCAGTGCAAACTCAGGGTACGAGCAGTACTTC. Its translation is CSANSGYEQYF.

The sample holds a few counts of this clone. The chain uses TRBV5-5 and TRBJ1-4, with TRBD1 as a possible D gene (5 bases). The germline V and J ends were trimmed by 2 bases and 0 bases, with 11 bases remaining between them. CDR1 and CDR2 (germline): SGHKS, YYEKEE (reference sequence). The CDR3 runs 16 residues. CDR3 DNA sequence: TGTGCCAGCAGCTTTCCAGGGCGGACAACTAATGAAAAACTGTTTTTT. It encodes CASSFPGRTTNEKLFF.

As regards this clone: One end of the junction varies from germline; a read error may be responsible. This sequence joins TRBV7-9 and TRBJ2-3; the D is unclear. Germline values: CDR1 SEHNR, CDR2 FQNEAQ (reference sequence). This CDR3 is 17 amino acids long. This chain's CDR3 is CSSSLSVVAVGTDTQYF. In DNA form, the CDR3 reads TGTTCCAGCAGCTTATCGGTTGTGGCGGTGGGCACAGATACGCAGTATTTT.

The chain has TRBV19 and TRBJ2-1; D might be TRBD1 (6 bases). Germline values: CDR1 LNHDA, CDR2 SQIVND (reference sequence). V dropped 10 bases and J dropped 6 bases, with 25 bases sitting between them. The CDR3 runs 16 residues. The CDR3 loop is CATAPARRGGGNEQFF. Written as DNA, the CDR3 is TGTGCCACCGCCCCCGCCCGCAGGGGTGGAGGCAATGAGCAGTTCTTC.

The rearrangement links TRBV9 to TRBJ1-2, with 8 bases fitting TRBD1. Unmatched junction bases numbered 18, after V lost 4 bases and J lost 13 bases. There are 15 residues in the CDR3. Per germline, CDR1 SGDLS and CDR2 YYNGEE. CDR3 region: CASSPTAIDRGSTTF. The CDR3 DNA reads as TGTGCCAGCAGCCCAACGGCCATAGACAGGGGATCCACCACCTTC.

The chain is built from TRBV20-1 and TRBJ1-2; D is undetermined. Trimming pared 5 bases from V and 4 bases from J, leaving 8 bases between. Looked up from germline, CDR1 is DFQATT and CDR2 is SNEGSKA (reference sequence). This CDR3 has 11 residues. The CDR3 reads CSAYGSYGYTF. DNA of the CDR3: TGCAGTGCTTACGGGTCCTATGGCTACACCTTC.

The chain links TRBV4-2 to TRBJ2-1, with 10 bases lining up with TRBD2. From germline, CDR1 is LGHNA and CDR2 YNFKEQ. This CDR3 region has 16 residues. J was trimmed by 5 bases and V by 0 bases; bases with no gene match: 4. CDR3 nucleotide sequence: TGTGCCAGCAGCCAAGAGTTAGCGGGGGGCCACAATGAGCAGTTCTTC. Its translation: CASSQELAGGHNEQFF.

The V call is TRBV6-6, the J call TRBJ1-4, with 10 positions matching TRBD1. CDR3 size: 16 residues. After removal of 2 bases from V and 5 bases from J, the junction contained 5 bases not matched to a gene. CDR1 is MNHNY, CDR2 SVGAGI, per germline (reference sequence). The CDR3 DNA follows: TGTGCCAGCAGTTACCCACCGGGACAGGGGAATGAAAAACTGTTTTTT. It specifies CASSYPPGQGNEKLFF.

The chain links TRBV6-1 to TRBJ1-5; unclear D gene. The CDR3 is made up of 17 amino acids. Trimming took off 0 bases at V and 0 bases at J, with 12 bases between the two ends. Germline CDR1 MNHNS, CDR2 SASEGT. CDR3 loop: CASSEAPLASSNQPQHF. DNA for the CDR3: TGTGCCAGCAGTGAAGCGCCCTTGGCAAGTAGCAATCAGCCCCAGCATTTT.

The chain recombines TRBV7-9 with TRBJ2-5; 7 bases match TRBD2. Trimming removed 0 bases from V and 5 bases from J; junction bases left unmatched: 12. This CDR3 comprises 17 residues. Germline CDR1 reads SEHNR; CDR2 reads FQNEAQ (reference sequence). CDR3 in amino acids: CASSLASGDFWSETQYF. In DNA, the CDR3 is TGTGCCAGCAGCTTAGCGAGCGGGGACTTTTGGTCGGAGACCCAGTACTTC.

This clone was seen once. The CDR3 DNA reads TGTGCCAGCAGTGAACCTGGGACAGCCTACACCGGGGAGCTGTTTTTT. Protein product: CASSEPGTAYTGELFF. The chain carries TRBV6-1 and TRBJ2-2, with 7 bases lining up with TRBD1. The germline V gene encodes CDR1 MNHNS and CDR2 SASEGT. J lost 3 bases, V lost 2 bases, and 6 bases had no gene match. The CDR3 loop spans 16 amino acids.

V usage is TRBV10-3 and J usage is TRBJ2-7; D uncertain. Germline V gene data show CDR1 as ENHRY and CDR2 as SYGVKD. This CDR3 comprises 13 residues. With 3 bases removed from V and 3 bases from J, the gap between germline ends came to 9 bases. CDR3: CAISDGRGYEQYF. The CDR3 nucleotides are TGTGCCATCAGTGACGGCCGAGGCTACGAGCAGTACTTC.